The entry below gives a single T cell receptor beta chain sequence along with its context. The target antigen is unknown. This CDR3 region has 14 residues. Germline V lookup: CDR1 SEHNR, CDR2 FQNEAQ (reference sequence). Trimming shortened V by 5 bases and J by 8 bases, and 13 bases separated the two germline ends. The sample originates from a study of OX40 agonist ivuxolimab in advanced cancers. Across the whole study: Patients got intravenous ivuxolimab at 0.01 to 10 mg/kg every 2 weeks. Subjects had a mean age of roughly 60 years, with a range of 23 to 79; around 80% were male. There were three patients with partial responses, one having hepatocellular carcinoma and two cutaneous melanoma. The study's findings and limits: Partial responders at 0.1-3.0 mg/kg showed near-lowest clonal expansion.

The data were produced by immunoSEQ multiplex PCR, yet TCRdb's version contains in-frame clones alone and is incomplete. The sample shows some 64,000 clones, 87% of them seen only once. The gene calls are TRBV7-9 and TRBJ2-6; unclear D gene. This specimen was CD4+ or CD8+ T cells sorted from blood, taken in a trial of the OX40 agonist ivuxolimab. The receptor was isolated from an adult with an advanced solid tumor such as melanoma, head and neck, liver or kidney cancer. The CDR3 nucleotides read TGTGCCAGCAGCCCCCTCAGTGGAACCAACGTCCTGACTTTC. It codes for CASSPLSGTNVLTF. Looking up the rest from reference TRBV7-9 and TRBJ2-6 gives the full variable domain: DTGVSQNPRHKITKRGQNVTFRCDPISEHNRLYWYRQTLGQGPEFLTYFQNEAQLEKSRLLSDRFSAERPKGSFSTLEIQRTEQGDSAMYLCASSPLSGTNVLTFGAGSRLTVL.